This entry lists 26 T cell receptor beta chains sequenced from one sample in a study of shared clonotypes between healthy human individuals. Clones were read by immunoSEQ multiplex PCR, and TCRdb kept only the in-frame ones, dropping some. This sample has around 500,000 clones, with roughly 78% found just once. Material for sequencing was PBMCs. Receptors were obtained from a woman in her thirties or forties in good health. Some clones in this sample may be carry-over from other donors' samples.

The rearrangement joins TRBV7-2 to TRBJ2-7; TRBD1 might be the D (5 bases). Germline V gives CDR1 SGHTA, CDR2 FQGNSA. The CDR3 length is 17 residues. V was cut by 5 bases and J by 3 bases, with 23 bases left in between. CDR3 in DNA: TGTGCCAGCAGCAAAGGACAAACCTTCGGGCCGATCTACGAGCAGTACTTC. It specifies CASSKGQTFGPIYEQYF.

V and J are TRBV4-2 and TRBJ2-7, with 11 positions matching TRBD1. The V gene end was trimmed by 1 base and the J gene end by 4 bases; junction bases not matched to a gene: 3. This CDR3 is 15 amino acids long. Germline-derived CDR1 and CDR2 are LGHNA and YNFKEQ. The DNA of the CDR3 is TGTGCCAGCAGCCAAGGGGGGACAGGGGGTTACGAGCAGTACTTC. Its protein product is CASSQGGTGGYEQYF.

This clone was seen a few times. CDR3 sequence (DNA): TGTGCCAGCAGCTTATGGGACCGCGCTGGGGAGCTGTTTTTT. This encodes CASSLWDRAGELFF. The chain carries TRBV5-4 and TRBJ2-2; TRBD1 or TRBD2 may be the D gene (5 bases each). The V and J ends lost 2 bases and 8 bases respectively, with 13 bases between them. CDR3 length: 14 residues. Germline-derived CDR1 and CDR2 are SGHNT and YYREEE (reference sequence).

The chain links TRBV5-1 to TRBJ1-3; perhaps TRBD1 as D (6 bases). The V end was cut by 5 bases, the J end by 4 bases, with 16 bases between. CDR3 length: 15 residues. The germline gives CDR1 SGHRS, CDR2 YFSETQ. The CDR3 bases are TGCGCCAGCAGTTCTACAGGGCAGTTAGGAAACACCATATATTTT. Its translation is CASSSTGQLGNTIYF.

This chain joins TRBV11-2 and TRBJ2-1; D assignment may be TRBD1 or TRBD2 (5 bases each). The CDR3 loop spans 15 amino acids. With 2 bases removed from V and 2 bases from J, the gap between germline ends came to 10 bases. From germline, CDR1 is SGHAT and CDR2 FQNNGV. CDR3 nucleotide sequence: TGTGCCAGCAGCTTATGGGACGAGGCCTACAATGAGCAGTTCTTC. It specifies CASSLWDEAYNEQFF.

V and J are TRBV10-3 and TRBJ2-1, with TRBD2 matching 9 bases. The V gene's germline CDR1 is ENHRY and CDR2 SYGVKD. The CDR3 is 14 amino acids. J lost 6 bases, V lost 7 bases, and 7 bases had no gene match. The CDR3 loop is CAIKPAGGPNEQFF. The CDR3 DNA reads TGTGCCATCAAGCCAGCGGGAGGCCCCAATGAGCAGTTCTTC.

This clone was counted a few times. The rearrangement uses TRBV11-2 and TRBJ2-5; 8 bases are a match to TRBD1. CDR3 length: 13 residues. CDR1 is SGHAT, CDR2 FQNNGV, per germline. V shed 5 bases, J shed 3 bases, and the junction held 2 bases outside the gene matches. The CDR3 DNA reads TGTGCCAGCAGCCAGGACAGGGAAGAGACCCAGTACTTC. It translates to CASSQDREETQYF.

The CDR3 region is CAWSGGTGDQETQYF. The DNA of the CDR3 is TGTGCCTGGAGTGGGGGGACAGGGGATCAAGAGACCCAGTACTTC. This chain uses TRBV30 with TRBJ2-5; 10 positions match TRBD1. Germline V CDR1 and CDR2: GTSNPN, SVGIG (reference sequence). The CDR3 extends over 15 amino acids. J gave up 2 bases and V 1 base, and 4 bases lay outside the gene matches.

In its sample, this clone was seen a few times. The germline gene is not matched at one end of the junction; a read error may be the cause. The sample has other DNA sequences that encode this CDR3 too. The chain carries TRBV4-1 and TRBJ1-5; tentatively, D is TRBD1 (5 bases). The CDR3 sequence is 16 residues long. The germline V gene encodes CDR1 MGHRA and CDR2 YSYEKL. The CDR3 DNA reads TGCGCCAGCAGCGAAGAAGGAGGATGGGGGAATCAGCCCCAGCATTTT. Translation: CASSEEGGWGNQPQHF.

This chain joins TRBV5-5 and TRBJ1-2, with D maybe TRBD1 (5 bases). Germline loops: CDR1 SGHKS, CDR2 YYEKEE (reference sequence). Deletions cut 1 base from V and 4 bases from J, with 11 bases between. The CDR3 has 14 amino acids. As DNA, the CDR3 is TGTGCCAGCAGCTTGCAGGACAACTTCTATGGCTACACCTTC. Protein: CASSLQDNFYGYTF. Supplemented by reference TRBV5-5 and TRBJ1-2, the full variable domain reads DAGVTQSPTHLIKTRGQQVTLRCSPISGHKSVSWYQQVLGQGPQFIFQYYEKEERGRGNFPDRFSARQFPNYSSELNVNALLLGDSALYLCASSLQDNFYGYTFGSGTRLTVV.

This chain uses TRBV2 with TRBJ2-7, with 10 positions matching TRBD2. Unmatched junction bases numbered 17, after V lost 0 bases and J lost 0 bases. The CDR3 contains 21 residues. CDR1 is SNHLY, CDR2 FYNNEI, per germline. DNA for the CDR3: TGTGCCAGCAGTGAAGCGGCGCGGGCTAGCGGGAGAGTTTATGGCTCCTACGAGCAGTACTTC. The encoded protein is CASSEAARASGRVYGSYEQYF.

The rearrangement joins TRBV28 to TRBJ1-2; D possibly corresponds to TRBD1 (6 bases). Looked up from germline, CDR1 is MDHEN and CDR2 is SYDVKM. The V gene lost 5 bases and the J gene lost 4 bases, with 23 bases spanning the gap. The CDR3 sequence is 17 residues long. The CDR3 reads CASSPVGRGRGGYGYTF. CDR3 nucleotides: TGTGCCAGCAGTCCTGTTGGGCGGGGGCGAGGAGGCTATGGCTACACCTTC.

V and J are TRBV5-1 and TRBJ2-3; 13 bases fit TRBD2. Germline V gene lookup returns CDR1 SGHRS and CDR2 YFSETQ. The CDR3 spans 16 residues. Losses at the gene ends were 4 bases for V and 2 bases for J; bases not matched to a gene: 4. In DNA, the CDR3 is TGCGCCAGCAGCCTGGGACTAGCGGGAACCACAGATACGCAGTATTTT. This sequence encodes CASSLGLAGTTDTQYF.

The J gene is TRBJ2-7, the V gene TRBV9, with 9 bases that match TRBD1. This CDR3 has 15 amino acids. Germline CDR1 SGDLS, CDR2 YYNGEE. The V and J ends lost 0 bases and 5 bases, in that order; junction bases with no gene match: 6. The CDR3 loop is CASSVGGQGEDEQYF. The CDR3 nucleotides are TGTGCCAGCAGCGTAGGGGGACAGGGTGAAGACGAGCAGTACTTC.

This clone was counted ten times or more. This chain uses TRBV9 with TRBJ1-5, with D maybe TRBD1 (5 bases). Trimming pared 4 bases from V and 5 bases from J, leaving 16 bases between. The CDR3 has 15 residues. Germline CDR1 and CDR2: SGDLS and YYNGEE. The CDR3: CASSSRPGGDQPQHF. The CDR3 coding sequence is TGTGCCAGCAGCTCCCGCCCGGGGGGAGATCAGCCCCAGCATTTT. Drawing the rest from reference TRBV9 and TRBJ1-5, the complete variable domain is DSGVTQTPKHLITATGQRVTLRCSPRSGDLSVYWYQQSLDQGLQFLIQYYNGEERAKGNILERFSAQQFPDLHSELNLSSLELGDSALYFCASSSRPGGDQPQHFGDGTRLSIL.

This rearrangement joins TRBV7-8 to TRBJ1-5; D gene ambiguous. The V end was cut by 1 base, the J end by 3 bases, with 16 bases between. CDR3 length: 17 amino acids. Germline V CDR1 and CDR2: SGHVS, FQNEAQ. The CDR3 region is CASSLGPTRGFNQPQHF. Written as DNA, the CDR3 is TGTGCCAGCAGCTTAGGCCCGACAAGAGGGTTCAATCAGCCCCAGCATTTT.

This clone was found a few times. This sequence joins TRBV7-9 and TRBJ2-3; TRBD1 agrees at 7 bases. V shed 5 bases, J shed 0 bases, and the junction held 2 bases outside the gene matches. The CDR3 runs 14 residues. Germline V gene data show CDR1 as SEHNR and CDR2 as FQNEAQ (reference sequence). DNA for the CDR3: TGTGCCAGCAGCCTGGGACAGAGCACAGATACGCAGTATTTT. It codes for CASSLGQSTDTQYF.

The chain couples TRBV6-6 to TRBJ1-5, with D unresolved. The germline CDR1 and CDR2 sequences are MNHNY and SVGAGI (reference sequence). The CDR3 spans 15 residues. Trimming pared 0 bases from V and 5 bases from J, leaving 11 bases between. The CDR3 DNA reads TGTGCCAGCAGTTACTCGGAAGGTTCGTATCAGCCCCAGCATTTT. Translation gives CASSYSEGSYQPQHF.

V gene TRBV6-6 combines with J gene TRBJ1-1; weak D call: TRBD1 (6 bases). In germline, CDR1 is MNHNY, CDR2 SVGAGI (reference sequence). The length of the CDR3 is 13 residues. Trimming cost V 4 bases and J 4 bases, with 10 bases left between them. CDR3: CASSWGTITEAFF. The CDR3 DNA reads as TGTGCCAGCAGTTGGGGGACAATCACTGAAGCTTTCTTT.

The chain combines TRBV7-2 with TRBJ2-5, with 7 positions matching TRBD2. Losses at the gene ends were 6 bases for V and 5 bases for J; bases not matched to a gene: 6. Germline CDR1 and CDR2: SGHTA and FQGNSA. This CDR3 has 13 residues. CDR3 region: CASRRDYDETQYF. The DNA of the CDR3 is TGTGCCAGCAGACGGGACTACGACGAGACCCAGTACTTC.

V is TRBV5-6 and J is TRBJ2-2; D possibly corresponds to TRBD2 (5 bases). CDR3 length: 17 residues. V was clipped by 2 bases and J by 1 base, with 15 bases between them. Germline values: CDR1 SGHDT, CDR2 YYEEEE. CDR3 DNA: TGTGCCAGCAGCTTCGGGTTCGGACGGGGGAACACCGGGGAGCTGTTTTTT. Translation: CASSFGFGRGNTGELFF.

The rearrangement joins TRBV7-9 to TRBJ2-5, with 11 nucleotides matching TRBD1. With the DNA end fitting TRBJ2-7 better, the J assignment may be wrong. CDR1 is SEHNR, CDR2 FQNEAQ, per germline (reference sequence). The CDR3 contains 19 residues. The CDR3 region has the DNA TGTGCCAGCAGCGCGGACAGGGGGCGCGGGGACTATCACCCCTACGAGCAGTACTTC. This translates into CASSADRGRGDYHPYEQYF.

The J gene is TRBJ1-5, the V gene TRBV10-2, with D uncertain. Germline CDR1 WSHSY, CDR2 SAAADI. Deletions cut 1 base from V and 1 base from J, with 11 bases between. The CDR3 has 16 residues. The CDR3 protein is CASSEWAGASNQPQHF. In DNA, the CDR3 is TGCGCCAGCAGTGAGTGGGCAGGTGCAAGCAATCAGCCCCAGCATTTT.

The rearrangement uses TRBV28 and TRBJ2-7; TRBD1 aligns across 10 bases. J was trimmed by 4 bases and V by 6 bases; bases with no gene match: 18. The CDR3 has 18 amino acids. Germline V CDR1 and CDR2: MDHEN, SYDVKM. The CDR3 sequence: CASSRPASGTGVEYEQYF. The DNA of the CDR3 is TGTGCCAGCAGCCGACCCGCCTCCGGGACAGGGGTCGAGTACGAGCAGTACTTC.

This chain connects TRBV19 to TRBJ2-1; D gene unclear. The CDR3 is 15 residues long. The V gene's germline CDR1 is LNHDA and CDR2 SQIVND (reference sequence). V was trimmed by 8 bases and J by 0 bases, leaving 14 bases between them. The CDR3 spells CASSPSPSSYNEQFF. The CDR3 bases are TGTGCCAGTTCTCCCTCACCAAGCTCCTACAATGAGCAGTTCTTC.

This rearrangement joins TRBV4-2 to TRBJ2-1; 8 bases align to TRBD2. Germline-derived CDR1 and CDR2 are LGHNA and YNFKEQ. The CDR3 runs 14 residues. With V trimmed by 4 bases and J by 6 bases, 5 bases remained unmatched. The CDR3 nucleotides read TGTGCCAGCAGCCCCCAGCGGGAGTTCAATGAGCAGTTCTTC. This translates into CASSPQREFNEQFF.